This TCR beta chain was recorded in a study of PD-1 blockade in classical Hodgkin lymphoma. Study results and caveats: Newly diagnosed patients reportedly trailed healthy donors in baseline TCR diversity. Significant TCR diversity gains by C4D1 occurred in CD4+ but not CD8+ cells.

The CDR3 spans 15 residues. The germline V gene encodes CDR1 SQVTM and CDR2 ANQGSEA. The trim removed 2 bases at V and 2 bases at J, leaving 2 bases unmatched. Each of the patients experienced relapse following autologous stem cell transplantation, and their brentuximab vedotin exposure differed. Best outcomes ranged across complete response, partial response and progressive disease. Using immunoSEQ multiplex PCR, the repertoire was profiled, and TCRdb retains in-frame clones only, with some absent. The table lists thousands of clones, just under 85% of them singletons, with roughly 30% in the top ten. Of note for this clone: Its antigen is undetermined.

V and J are TRBV29-1 and TRBJ2-5; 13 bases line up with TRBD2. This receptor was taken from a human donor with classical Hodgkin lymphoma. Source: peripheral blood mononuclear cells (PBMCs), taken at baseline. As DNA, the CDR3 is TGCAGCGTTGAACAGACTAGCGGGAGGCAAGAGACCCAGTACTTC. Translation gives CSVEQTSGRQETQYF. The entire variable domain, with the rest obtained from reference TRBV29-1 and TRBJ2-5, is as follows: SAVISQKPSRDICQRGTSLTIQCQVDSQVTMMFWYRQQPGQSLTLIATANQGSEATYESGFVIDKFPISRPNLTFSTLTVSNMSPEDSSIYLCSVEQTSGRQETQYFGPGTRLLVL.